The 25 T cell receptor beta chains below come from one sample, sequenced in a study of cytomegalovirus exposure and HLA in healthy donors. Sequencing was performed with immunoSEQ multiplex PCR; in TCRdb, only in-frame clones are kept and a portion is missing. The sample has about 120,000 clones, around 86% seen once. The sequenced sample consisted of PBMCs. The receptors here all came from a woman aged 18-35 years in good health and CMV-seronegative.

This chain connects TRBV2 to TRBJ2-5; 9 bases align to TRBD1. The length of the CDR3 is 15 residues. The V and J ends lost 5 bases and 0 bases, in that order; junction bases with no gene match: 4. CDR1 SNHLY and CDR2 FYNNEI come from the germline V gene. The CDR3 nucleotides read TGTGCCAGCAGTCCCGGGACAGGGAACCAAGAGACCCAGTACTTC. This sequence encodes CASSPGTGNQETQYF.

The J gene is TRBJ1-2, the V gene TRBV19; tentative D call: TRBD1 (6 bases). Trimming left V 10 bases short and J 4 bases short, with 19 bases between. In germline, CDR1 is LNHDA, CDR2 SQIVND (reference sequence). This CDR3 contains 14 residues. The CDR3 sequence: CAISQGRSSYGYTF. In DNA, the CDR3 is TGTGCCATATCGCAGGGGCGCTCTTCCTATGGCTACACCTTC.

J is TRBJ2-7 and V is TRBV10-1; 8 bases fit TRBD1. The CDR3 extends over 14 amino acids. The J segment lost 1 base and the V segment lost 6 bases, leaving 5 bases of the junction unmatched. Germline lookup yields CDR1 WNHNN and CDR2 SYGVQD (reference sequence). Written as DNA, the CDR3 is TGCGCCAGCAGGCCCGGACAGGGATCCTACGAGCAGTACTTC. Translation: CASRPGQGSYEQYF.

In this sample, this clone turned up once. The chain employs TRBV7-9 and TRBJ1-1; maybe TRBD1 (6 bases). This CDR3 is built from 17 residues. The V and J ends lost 5 bases and 0 bases respectively, with 19 bases between them. Looked up from germline, CDR1 is SEHNR and CDR2 is FQNEAQ (reference sequence). The chain's CDR3 is CASSPTGLRRMNTEAFF. In DNA, the CDR3 is TGTGCCAGCAGCCCCACAGGGCTCCGCCGAATGAACACTGAAGCTTTCTTT.

The rearrangement uses TRBV7-9 and TRBJ2-1; a possible D gene is TRBD2 (5 bases). CDR1 and CDR2 from the germline V gene are SEHNR and FQNEAQ (reference sequence). V was trimmed by 4 bases and J by 5 bases, leaving 21 bases between them. The CDR3 spans 17 residues. The CDR3: CASSSAYRVGSDNEQFF. The CDR3 nucleotides read TGTGCCAGCAGCTCAGCTTATAGAGTTGGGAGTGACAATGAGCAGTTCTTC.

This chain links TRBV7-8 with TRBJ2-2; possible D gene TRBD1, 5 bases. V was shortened by 5 bases and J by 6 bases, with 19 bases between the two germline ends. This CDR3 is 16 amino acids long. Germline CDR1 SGHVS, CDR2 FQNEAQ. CDR3 in DNA: TGTGCCAGCAGCCCAGTGGGTAGGGGTTTAGCCGGGGAGCTGTTTTTT. Translating it yields CASSPVGRGLAGELFF. The variable domain in full, completed from reference TRBV7-8 and TRBJ2-2, reads GAGVSQSPRYKVAKRGQDVALRCDPISGHVSLFWYQQALGQGPEFLTYFQNEAQLDKSGLPSDRFFAERPEGSVSTLKIQRTQQEDSAVYLCASSPVGRGLAGELFFGEGSRLTVL.

CDR3 in amino acids: CASSLSGDGYTF. As DNA, the CDR3 is TGTGCCAGCAGTTTATCCGGGGATGGCTACACCTTC. The rearrangement joins TRBV28 to TRBJ1-2, with unresolved D. Germline CDR1 MDHEN, CDR2 SYDVKM. The V and J ends lost 1 base and 6 bases respectively, with 6 bases between them. This CDR3 has 12 amino acids.

The rearrangement uses TRBV10-1 and TRBJ1-1; maybe TRBD1 (5 bases). The V and J ends lost 4 bases and 3 bases respectively, with 9 bases between them. The CDR3 covers 13 residues. The germline gives CDR1 WNHNN, CDR2 SYGVQD (reference sequence). CDR3 coding DNA: TGCGCCAGCAGTGTGGGGCTTCACACTGAAGCTTTCTTT. This encodes CASSVGLHTEAFF.

V and J are TRBV5-1 and TRBJ2-1, with D possibly being TRBD2 (6 bases). Trimming took 8 bases from V and 9 from J, leaving 24 bases between them. The CDR3 sequence is 15 residues long. The germline V gene has CDR1 SGHRS and CDR2 YFSETQ. This CDR3 reads CASIPGLLLTGEQFF. The CDR3 DNA is TGCGCCAGTATTCCGGGACTCCTTCTTACGGGTGAGCAGTTCTTC.

The rearrangement uses TRBV6-5 and TRBJ2-1; D is possibly TRBD2 (6 bases). The CDR3 sequence is 13 residues long. V was trimmed by 5 bases and J by 4 bases, leaving 9 bases between them. Looked up from germline, CDR1 is MNHEY and CDR2 is SVGAGI. CDR3 DNA: TGTGCCAGCAGTCCGGGGGTATACAATGAGCAGTTCTTC. This sequence encodes CASSPGVYNEQFF.

The rearrangement links TRBV5-4 to TRBJ2-4; TRBD2 aligns across 9 bases. The germline CDR1 and CDR2 sequences are SGHNT and YYREEE (reference sequence). The length of the CDR3 is 19 residues. V shed 0 bases, J shed 1 base, and the junction held 11 bases outside the gene matches. Here the CDR3 DNA reads TGTGCCAGCAGCTTGGCCTCGGGACGACTAGCGGAGGCCAAAAACATTCAGTACTTC. It is translated as CASSLASGRLAEAKNIQYF.

The count of this clone is one. Other DNA sequences within the sample encode an identical CDR3. This chain links TRBV4-1 with TRBJ1-3; no reliable D call. CDR1 and CDR2 (germline): MGHRA, YSYEKL. V was shortened by 4 bases and J by 0 bases, with 10 bases between the two germline ends. The CDR3 totals 15 residues. CDR3: CASSLGLSSGNTIYF. The DNA for the CDR3 is TGCGCCAGCAGCCTTGGACTGAGCTCTGGAAACACCATATATTTT.

The rearrangement uses TRBV21-1 and TRBJ1-1; no check of the table's D call, TRBD1, against the DNA was made. TRBV21-1 is tagged as a pseudogene. There are 17 residues in the CDR3. CDR3: CASSKAGLGQLNTEAFF. The CDR3 DNA reads as TGTGCCAGCAGCAAAGCCGGACTCGGACAGTTGAACACTGAAGCTTTCTTT.

The chain combines TRBV7-6 with TRBJ2-3, with TRBD2 matching over 7 bases. V was clipped by 2 bases and J by 1 base; unmatched bases: 6. Germline V lookup: CDR1 SGHVS, CDR2 FNYEAQ. The CDR3 covers 16 residues. CDR3 sequence (DNA): TGTGCCAGCAGCTTAAGAGGCCTAGCGGGCACAGATACGCAGTATTTT. Amino acid sequence: CASSLRGLAGTDTQYF.

The V call is TRBV19, the J call TRBJ2-2; perhaps TRBD1 as D (6 bases). V was pared by 1 base and J by 4 bases, with 13 bases between. Germline V CDR1 and CDR2: LNHDA, SQIVND (reference sequence). The CDR3 sequence is 16 residues long. The CDR3 loop is CASSIGQGFGTGELFF. In DNA form, the CDR3 reads TGTGCCAGTAGTATAGGGCAGGGGTTCGGCACCGGGGAGCTGTTTTTT.

This chain joins TRBV27 and TRBJ2-1, with TRBD1 matching over 11 bases. J gave up 7 bases and V 1 base, and 6 bases lay outside the gene matches. This CDR3 is built from 16 residues. The germline CDR1 and CDR2 sequences are MNHEY and SMNVEV (reference sequence). CDR3 in amino acids: CASSLFGQGARNEQFF. CDR3 bases: TGTGCCAGCAGTTTATTCGGACAGGGGGCGAGGAATGAGCAGTTCTTC.

V is TRBV4-2 and J is TRBJ2-7; the D gene is possibly TRBD2 (5 bases). Looked up from germline, CDR1 is LGHNA and CDR2 is YNFKEQ. Trimming stripped 1 base from V and 3 bases from J, with 16 bases between. There are 16 residues in the CDR3. CDR3 residues: CASSQVSSGRSYEQYF. DNA for the CDR3: TGTGCCAGCAGCCAAGTTTCCAGCGGAAGGAGCTACGAGCAGTACTTC.

This clone was detected only once. The V gene is TRBV11-2, the J gene TRBJ1-2; 7 bases line up with TRBD1. This CDR3 spans 14 amino acids. Germline V lookup: CDR1 SGHAT, CDR2 FQNNGV. Trimming at V came to 5 bases and at J to 5 bases, leaving 8 bases not matched to a gene. The CDR3 reads CASSPPTGMYGYTF. For the CDR3, the DNA is TGTGCCAGCAGCCCACCGACAGGGATGTATGGCTACACCTTC. Combining the CDR3 with reference TRBV11-2 and TRBJ1-2 gives the whole variable domain EAGVAQSPRYKIIEKRQSVAFWCNPISGHATLYWYQQILGQGPKLLIQFQNNGVVDDSQLPKDRFSAERLKGVDSTLKIQPAKLEDSAVYLCASSPPTGMYGYTFGSGTRLTVV.

This clone was picked up one time. This sequence joins TRBV6-1 and TRBJ2-2, with 8 positions matching TRBD2. This CDR3 spans 14 amino acids. CDR1 is MNHNS and CDR2 is SASEGT in the germline V gene. The ends lost 6 bases at V and 6 bases at J; junction bases unmatched: 6. CDR3 region: CASSPGLASGELFF. CDR3 DNA: TGTGCCAGCAGCCCCGGACTAGCATCCGGGGAGCTGTTTTTT.

V gene TRBV2 combines with J gene TRBJ2-1; TRBD2 aligns across 8 bases. The CDR3 has 13 amino acids. V lost 7 bases and J lost 4; bases outside the gene matches: 3. The germline V gene encodes CDR1 SNHLY and CDR2 FYNNEI. CDR3 protein: CASNGGRYNEQFF. CDR3 nucleotides: TGTGCCAGCAACGGCGGGAGGTACAATGAGCAGTTCTTC.

J is TRBJ2-7 and V is TRBV27; D may be TRBD2 (5 bases). The V gene lost 2 bases and the J gene lost 4 bases, with 12 bases spanning the gap. From germline, CDR1 is MNHEY and CDR2 SMNVEV (reference sequence). This CDR3 has 14 amino acids. For the CDR3, the DNA is TGTGCCAGCAGTTTAGGTGGGAGAGATTACGAGCAGTACTTC. Its protein product is CASSLGGRDYEQYF.

The genes are TRBV28 and TRBJ2-7; D is possibly TRBD2 (6 bases). Trimming pared 10 bases from V and 5 bases from J, leaving 21 bases between. Germline-derived CDR1 and CDR2 are MDHEN and SYDVKM. The CDR3 extends over 14 amino acids. The CDR3 sequence is CATGGSGIVDEQYF. The CDR3 region has the DNA TGTGCCACCGGGGGTTCAGGGATAGTCGACGAGCAGTACTTC. Complete variable domain (other parts from reference TRBV28 and TRBJ2-7): DVKVTQSSRYLVKRTGEKVFLECVQDMDHENMFWYRQDPGLGLRLIYFSYDVKMKEKGDIPEGYSVSREKKERFSLILESASTNQTSMYLCATGGSGIVDEQYFGPGTRLTVT.

The chain combines TRBV5-1 with TRBJ2-3, with 7 bases fitting TRBD2. Germline CDR1 reads SGHRS; CDR2 reads YFSETQ. V lost 4 bases, J lost 5 bases, and 13 bases stayed unmatched. There are 16 residues in the CDR3. CDR3 DNA sequence: TGCGCCAGCAGCCCTCATGGGGCGGGAGTTTTAGATACGCAGTATTTT. Amino acid sequence: CASSPHGAGVLDTQYF.

V is TRBV5-1 and J is TRBJ2-3; tentative D call: TRBD2 (5 bases). V lost 0 bases, J lost 2 bases, and 13 bases lay in between. The germline V gene has CDR1 SGHRS and CDR2 YFSETQ. The CDR3 sequence is 16 residues long. CDR3 loop: CASSLEGASTTDTQYF. The CDR3 DNA follows: TGCGCCAGCAGCTTGGAAGGTGCTAGCACCACAGATACGCAGTATTTT.

The chain links TRBV28 to TRBJ2-3, with 7 bases aligning to TRBD2. Germline CDR1 reads MDHEN; CDR2 reads SYDVKM. This CDR3 region has 17 residues. J was trimmed by 3 bases and V by 1 base; bases with no gene match: 10. The CDR3 nucleotides read TGTGCCAGCAGTTTATATCGGTCGGGAGGTGCGACAGATACGCAGTATTTT. It codes for CASSLYRSGGATDTQYF.